A selection of T cell receptor beta chains follows, all from one sample in a study of cytomegalovirus exposure and HLA in healthy donors. Assay used: immunoSEQ multiplex PCR; TCRdb lists only in-frame clones, some missing. The sample contains over 150,000 clones, approximately 77% of which appear only once. Sequenced sample: PBMCs. Receptors originate from a man aged 30 to 45 in good health and CMV-seropositive. The CDR3 runs from the conserved cysteine through the conserved F or W. Each record gives: CDR3 length, J gene, D gene, clone size, V gene, CDR3 DNA, CDR3 protein. The D gene is left open where the match is weak. Only some rows state a clone size, as once, few, many or a class for expanded clones.

CDR3 length: 14; J gene: TRBJ1-6; D gene: -; clone size: few; V gene: TRBV27; CDR3 DNA: TGTGCCAGCAGCGAGGATGGTGGGAGTTCACCCCTCCACTTT; CDR3 protein: CASSEDGGSSPLHF
CDR3 length: 14; J gene: TRBJ2-1; D gene: TRBD1; clone size: -; V gene: TRBV5-1; CDR3 DNA: TGCGCCAGCAGCTCGGGACAGGGCTACAATGAGCAGTTCTTC; CDR3 protein: CASSSGQGYNEQFF
CDR3 length: 16; J gene: TRBJ2-3; D gene: TRBD1; clone size: -; V gene: TRBV9; CDR3 DNA: TGTGCCAGCAGTCCCGGGACAGGGGGCGGGACAGATACGCAGTATTTT; CDR3 protein: CASSPGTGGGTDTQYF
CDR3 length: 15; J gene: TRBJ1-2; D gene: -; clone size: once; V gene: TRBV7-9; CDR3 DNA: TGTGCCAGCAGCCGACGGGACATCGCGAACTATGGCTACACCTTC; CDR3 protein: CASSRRDIANYGYTF
CDR3 length: 14; J gene: TRBJ1-1; D gene: -; clone size: -; V gene: TRBV27; CDR3 DNA: TGTGCCAGCAGTTTATTTGGCATGAACACTGAAGCTTTCTTT; CDR3 protein: CASSLFGMNTEAFF
CDR3 length: 13; J gene: TRBJ1-4; D gene: TRBD1; clone size: few; V gene: TRBV2; CDR3 DNA: TGTGCCAGCGCGGGACAGACTGGTGAAAAACTGTTTTTT; CDR3 protein: CASAGQTGEKLFF
CDR3 length: 13; J gene: TRBJ1-1; D gene: -; clone size: -; V gene: TRBV19; CDR3 DNA: TGTGCCAGCCGGACAGACCTGAACACTGAAGCTTTCTTT; CDR3 protein: CASRTDLNTEAFF
CDR3 length: 14; J gene: TRBJ1-5; D gene: -; clone size: -; V gene: TRBV4-1; CDR3 DNA: TGCGCCAGCAGCCAAGGGGGCGACAATCAGCCCCAGCATTTT; CDR3 protein: CASSQGGDNQPQHF
CDR3 length: 15; J gene: TRBJ1-4; D gene: -; clone size: -; V gene: TRBV4-3; CDR3 DNA: TGCGCCAGCAGACCCGACGGGGGACCCAATGAAAAACTGTTTTTT; CDR3 protein: CASRPDGGPNEKLFF
CDR3 length: 15; J gene: TRBJ1-5; D gene: -; clone size: few; V gene: TRBV4-1; CDR3 DNA: TGCGCCAGCAGCCAAGACGGGTATAGCAATCAGCCCCAGCATTTT; CDR3 protein: CASSQDGYSNQPQHF
CDR3 length: 14; J gene: TRBJ2-7; D gene: TRBD2; clone size: once; V gene: TRBV6-5; CDR3 DNA: TGTGCCAGCAGCCCCGGGGGGAGGTACTACGAGCAGTACTTC; CDR3 protein: CASSPGGRYYEQYF
CDR3 length: 15; J gene: TRBJ1-1; D gene: TRBD1; clone size: few; V gene: TRBV9; CDR3 DNA: TGTGCCAGCAGCGCGAGACAGGGAATGAACACTGAAGCTTTCTTT; CDR3 protein: CASSARQGMNTEAFF
CDR3 length: 13; J gene: TRBJ1-1; D gene: -; clone size: -; V gene: TRBV28; CDR3 DNA: TGTGCCGTCACAGGGACCCCCAACACTGAAGCTTTCTTT; CDR3 protein: CAVTGTPNTEAFF
CDR3 length: 13; J gene: TRBJ1-1; D gene: -; clone size: -; V gene: TRBV11-2; CDR3 DNA: TGTGCCAGCAGCTTGCAGGGTGGCACTGAAGCTTTCTTT; CDR3 protein: CASSLQGGTEAFF
CDR3 length: 16; J gene: TRBJ1-2; D gene: TRBD1; clone size: few; V gene: TRBV7-9; CDR3 DNA: TGTGCCAGCAGCTCCGGGACAGGGGCCCGACAGTTTGGCTACACCTTC; CDR3 protein: CASSSGTGARQFGYTF
CDR3 length: 17; J gene: TRBJ2-3; D gene: -; clone size: -; V gene: TRBV6-4; CDR3 DNA: TGTGCCAGCCCCGTACTCATACGGGGGGCTAAGGGAGATACGCAGTATTTT; CDR3 protein: CASPVLIRGAKGDTQYF
CDR3 length: 13; J gene: TRBJ2-7; D gene: -; clone size: -; V gene: TRBV4-1; CDR3 DNA: TGCGCCAGCACCCCGCAGGGCTCGGGCGAGCAGTACTTC; CDR3 protein: CASTPQGSGEQYF
CDR3 length: 16; J gene: TRBJ2-2; D gene: -; clone size: -; V gene: TRBV5-4; CDR3 DNA: TGTGCCAGCAGCTTACCACTCCAGGGTAACACCGGGGAGCTGTTTTTT; CDR3 protein: CASSLPLQGNTGELFF
CDR3 length: 15; J gene: TRBJ2-2; D gene: -; clone size: -; V gene: TRBV6-5; CDR3 DNA: TGTGCCAGCAGTTACTCCCCAGGGGACACCGGGGAGCTGTTTTTT; CDR3 protein: CASSYSPGDTGELFF
CDR3 length: 16; J gene: TRBJ2-4; D gene: TRBD2; clone size: -; V gene: TRBV2; CDR3 DNA: TGTGCCAGCAGTGAGACTAGCGGGCTTGCCAAAAACATTCAGTACTTC; CDR3 protein: CASSETSGLAKNIQYF
CDR3 length: 13; J gene: TRBJ1-2; D gene: -; clone size: -; V gene: TRBV6-1; CDR3 DNA: TGTGCCAGCAGTGAAAACAGGGACTATGGCTACACCTTC; CDR3 protein: CASSENRDYGYTF
CDR3 length: 14; J gene: TRBJ1-5; D gene: -; clone size: -; V gene: TRBV28; CDR3 DNA: TGTGCCAGCAGTGCAGCGGGGGTCAATCAGCCCCAGCATTTT; CDR3 protein: CASSAAGVNQPQHF
CDR3 length: 14; J gene: TRBJ2-1; D gene: TRBD2; clone size: -; V gene: TRBV6-4; CDR3 DNA: TGTGCCAGCAGTGGGGGGGGGTTTGACAATGAGCAGTTCTTC; CDR3 protein: CASSGGGFDNEQFF
CDR3 length: 13; J gene: TRBJ2-3; D gene: -; clone size: once; V gene: TRBV14; CDR3 DNA: TGTGCCAGCAGCCAAGGGGGCTCAGATACGCAGTATTTT; CDR3 protein: CASSQGGSDTQYF
CDR3 length: 14; J gene: TRBJ2-7; D gene: -; clone size: -; V gene: TRBV7-7; CDR3 DNA: TGTGCCAGCAGCCCAGGTAGGGGGACCTACGAGCAGTACTTC; CDR3 protein: CASSPGRGTYEQYF
CDR3 length: 15; J gene: TRBJ1-4; D gene: -; clone size: few; V gene: TRBV9; CDR3 DNA: TGTGCCAGCAGCGTAGACCTCAGGGTTAATGAAAAACTGTTTTTT; CDR3 protein: CASSVDLRVNEKLFF
CDR3 length: 13; J gene: TRBJ2-1; D gene: TRBD2; clone size: few; V gene: TRBV2; CDR3 DNA: TGTGCCAGTTTAGCGGGGGGTTGGAATGAGCAGTTCTTC; CDR3 protein: CASLAGGWNEQFF
CDR3 length: 13; J gene: TRBJ2-1; D gene: -; clone size: -; V gene: TRBV29-1; CDR3 DNA: TGCAGCGTTGGCCGGTCGTCAGCGGGTGAGCAGTTCTTC; CDR3 protein: CSVGRSSAGEQFF
CDR3 length: 14; J gene: TRBJ2-5; D gene: TRBD1; clone size: few; V gene: TRBV4-1; CDR3 DNA: TGCGCCAGCAGTGAGGGCAGGGGGCTCGAGACCCAGTACTTC; CDR3 protein: CASSEGRGLETQYF
CDR3 length: 12; J gene: TRBJ2-5; D gene: -; clone size: -; V gene: TRBV6-1; CDR3 DNA: TGTGCCAGCAGTGACATGGGCGAGACCCAGTACTTC; CDR3 protein: CASSDMGETQYF
CDR3 length: 12; J gene: TRBJ1-2; D gene: -; clone size: few; V gene: TRBV6-7; CDR3 DNA: TGTGCCAGCAGTCCTAACAGGGTCGGCTACACCTTC; CDR3 protein: CASSPNRVGYTF
CDR3 length: 15; J gene: TRBJ1-5; D gene: TRBD1; clone size: -; V gene: TRBV6-5; CDR3 DNA: TGTGCCAGCAGTAGGGGACAGTCTAGCAATCAGCCCCAGCATTTT; CDR3 protein: CASSRGQSSNQPQHF
CDR3 length: 15; J gene: TRBJ2-7; D gene: TRBD1; clone size: -; V gene: TRBV4-1; CDR3 DNA: TGCGCCAGCAGCCACCCGGGACAGGGAGTACACGAGCAGTACTTC; CDR3 protein: CASSHPGQGVHEQYF
CDR3 length: 17; J gene: TRBJ2-5; D gene: TRBD2; clone size: once; V gene: TRBV25-1; CDR3 DNA: TGTGCCAGCAGTGAATCCCTCCCGGGGGGGCCCCGGGAGACCCAGTACTTC; CDR3 protein: CASSESLPGGPRETQYF
CDR3 length: 13; J gene: TRBJ2-5; D gene: -; clone size: -; V gene: TRBV30; CDR3 DNA: TGTGCCTGGAGTGTACGACTCCAAGAGACCCAGTACTTC; CDR3 protein: CAWSVRLQETQYF
CDR3 length: 11; J gene: TRBJ1-1; D gene: -; clone size: -; V gene: TRBV29-1; CDR3 DNA: TGCAGCGTTCAGCAAGACCGACGGGTATTCTTT; CDR3 protein: CSVQQDRRVFF
CDR3 length: 16; J gene: TRBJ2-6; D gene: -; clone size: -; V gene: TRBV5-4; CDR3 DNA: TGTGCCAGCAGCATTCCAGATCACTCTGGGGCCAACGTCCTGACTTTC; CDR3 protein: CASSIPDHSGANVLTF
CDR3 length: 13; J gene: TRBJ2-1; D gene: -; clone size: -; V gene: TRBV28; CDR3 DNA: TGTGCCAGCAGTTTATTACTAGGGAATGAGCAGTTCTTC; CDR3 protein: CASSLLLGNEQFF
CDR3 length: 14; J gene: TRBJ2-2; D gene: -; clone size: -; V gene: TRBV5-1; CDR3 DNA: TGCGCCAGCAGCCTCCTGGCAGGGTCCGGGGAGCTGTTTTTT; CDR3 protein: CASSLLAGSGELFF
CDR3 length: 11; J gene: TRBJ1-2; D gene: -; clone size: -; V gene: TRBV5-1; CDR3 DNA: TGCGCCAGCAGCTTAGGGGAAGGCTACACCTTC; CDR3 protein: CASSLGEGYTF
CDR3 length: 14; J gene: TRBJ2-7; D gene: -; clone size: few; V gene: TRBV19; CDR3 DNA: TGTGCCAGTAGTGGGCCCCTGGCGAGTCACGAGCAGTACTTC; CDR3 protein: CASSGPLASHEQYF
CDR3 length: 15; J gene: TRBJ1-2; D gene: TRBD1; clone size: few; V gene: TRBV6-5; CDR3 DNA: TGTGCCAGCAGTTACTCGTCCCAGGGGGACTATGGCTACACCTTC; CDR3 protein: CASSYSSQGDYGYTF
CDR3 length: 14; J gene: TRBJ2-2; D gene: -; clone size: once; V gene: TRBV2; CDR3 DNA: TGTGCCAGCAGTGCTGGGCCCAACCCCGGGGAGCTGTTTTTT; CDR3 protein: CASSAGPNPGELFF
CDR3 length: 15; J gene: TRBJ2-1; D gene: TRBD2; clone size: few; V gene: TRBV7-9; CDR3 DNA: TGTGCCAGCAGCGTTAAACTAGCGGGGTACAATGAGCAGTTCTTC; CDR3 protein: CASSVKLAGYNEQFF
CDR3 length: 13; J gene: TRBJ1-5; D gene: TRBD1; clone size: -; V gene: TRBV19; CDR3 DNA: TGTGCCAGTGGGGGGACAGGGAATCAGCCCCAGCATTTT; CDR3 protein: CASGGTGNQPQHF
CDR3 length: 15; J gene: TRBJ2-2; D gene: -; clone size: -; V gene: TRBV9; CDR3 DNA: TGTGCCAGCAGCGTAGGTGTTAGCGTCGCCGGGGAGCTGTTTTTT; CDR3 protein: CASSVGVSVAGELFF
CDR3 length: 15; J gene: TRBJ2-1; D gene: TRBD1; clone size: -; V gene: TRBV6-5; CDR3 DNA: TGTGCCAGCAGTTACGCCGGGACAGGGGAAAATGAGCAGTTCTTC; CDR3 protein: CASSYAGTGENEQFF
CDR3 length: 13; J gene: TRBJ2-3; D gene: -; clone size: -; V gene: TRBV11-2; CDR3 DNA: TGTGCCAGCAGCGGGACTGGAGAGTATACGCAGTATTTT; CDR3 protein: CASSGTGEYTQYF
CDR3 length: 13; J gene: TRBJ2-7; D gene: -; clone size: once; V gene: TRBV2; CDR3 DNA: TGTGCCAGCACCGGCGGGGTCTCCTACGAGCAGTACTTC; CDR3 protein: CASTGGVSYEQYF
CDR3 length: 16; J gene: TRBJ2-6; D gene: -; clone size: -; V gene: TRBV28; CDR3 DNA: TGTGCCAGCAGTTTAGGAGGCGGGTCTGGGGCCAACGTCCTGACTTTC; CDR3 protein: CASSLGGGSGANVLTF
CDR3 length: 14; J gene: TRBJ2-5; D gene: -; clone size: -; V gene: TRBV27; CDR3 DNA: TGTGCCAGCAGTTTATCTACCGGGGGAGAGACCCAGTACTTC; CDR3 protein: CASSLSTGGETQYF
CDR3 length: 14; J gene: TRBJ2-2; D gene: -; clone size: -; V gene: TRBV4-1; CDR3 DNA: TGCGCCAGCAGCCCAGGGGCGGACAGCGGGGAGCTGTTTTTT; CDR3 protein: CASSPGADSGELFF
CDR3 length: 14; J gene: TRBJ2-7; D gene: TRBD1; clone size: -; V gene: TRBV6-5; CDR3 DNA: TGTGCCAGCAGGCCGGGACAGGGGTTCGACGAGCAGTACTTC; CDR3 protein: CASRPGQGFDEQYF
CDR3 length: 14; J gene: TRBJ1-5; D gene: -; clone size: -; V gene: TRBV19; CDR3 DNA: TGTGCCAGTAGTATAGGGGGGGTCAATCAGCCCCAGCATTTT; CDR3 protein: CASSIGGVNQPQHF
CDR3 length: 15; J gene: TRBJ1-1; D gene: TRBD1; clone size: -; V gene: TRBV19; CDR3 DNA: TGTGCCAGTAGTGCCCAAGACAGGGTGAACACTGAAGCTTTCTTT; CDR3 protein: CASSAQDRVNTEAFF
CDR3 length: 15; J gene: TRBJ2-2; D gene: TRBD2; clone size: -; V gene: TRBV7-3; CDR3 DNA: TGTGCCAGCAGCCCCGGGGGGGCCCAGGCCGGGGAGCTGTTTTTT; CDR3 protein: CASSPGGAQAGELFF
CDR3 length: 14; J gene: TRBJ1-1; D gene: TRBD1; clone size: -; V gene: TRBV7-9; CDR3 DNA: TGTGCCAGCAGCTTAGAGGGGGCGGACAGGGAAGCTTTCTTT; CDR3 protein: CASSLEGADREAFF
CDR3 length: 13; J gene: TRBJ1-2; D gene: TRBD1; clone size: few; V gene: TRBV28; CDR3 DNA: TGTGCCAGCAGTTTACGACAGGGCGTGACTCCCACCTTC; CDR3 protein: CASSLRQGVTPTF
CDR3 length: 15; J gene: TRBJ1-2; D gene: TRBD1; clone size: -; V gene: TRBV7-2; CDR3 DNA: TGTGCCAGCAGCCCTCAGGGGGGAGTAACGCGGGGCTACACCTTC; CDR3 protein: CASSPQGGVTRGYTF
CDR3 length: 13; J gene: TRBJ1-5; D gene: -; clone size: -; V gene: TRBV27; CDR3 DNA: TGTGCCAGCAGTTACAGGGTTAACCAGCCCCAGCATTTT; CDR3 protein: CASSYRVNQPQHF